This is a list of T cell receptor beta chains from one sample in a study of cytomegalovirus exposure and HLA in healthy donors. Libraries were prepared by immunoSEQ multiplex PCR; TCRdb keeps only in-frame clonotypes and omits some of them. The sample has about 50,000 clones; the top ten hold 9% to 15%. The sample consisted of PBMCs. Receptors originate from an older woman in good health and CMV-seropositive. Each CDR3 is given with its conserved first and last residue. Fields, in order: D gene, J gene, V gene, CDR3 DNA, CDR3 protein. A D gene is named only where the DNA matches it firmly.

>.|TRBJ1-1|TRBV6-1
TGTGCCACCTTGGAGGGATGGAACACTGAAGCTTTCTTT
CATLEGWNTEAFF
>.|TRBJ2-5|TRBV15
TGTGCCACCAGCGGCAGGTACCAAGAGACCCAGTACTTC
CATSGRYQETQYF
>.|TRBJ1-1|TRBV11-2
TGTGCCAGCAGCCGGGGGAACACTGAAGCTTTCTTT
CASSRGNTEAFF
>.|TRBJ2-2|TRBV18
TGTGCCAGCTCACCATCTAACACCGGGGAGCTGTTTTTT
CASSPSNTGELFF
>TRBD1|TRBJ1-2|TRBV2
TGTGCCAGCGCTGCCCGGACAGGAGGTGGCTACACCTTC
CASAARTGGGYTF
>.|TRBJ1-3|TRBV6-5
TGTGCCAGCAGTTCTACGACAGGCTTCTCTGGAAACACCATATATTTT
CASSSTTGFSGNTIYF
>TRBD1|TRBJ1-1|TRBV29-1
TGCAGCGTTGGGTTAAACAGGGGGCGGGACACTGAAGCTTTCTTT
CSVGLNRGRDTEAFF
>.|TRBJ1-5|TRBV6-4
TGTGCCAGCGGGGGCGTCTTCGGAGGGCATTTT
CASGGVFGGHF
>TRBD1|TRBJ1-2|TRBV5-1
TGCGCCAGCAGCGAGAATTACAGGGGAGAAGGCTACACCTTC
CASSENYRGEGYTF
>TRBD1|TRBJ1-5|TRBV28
TGTGCCAGCAGTTTCTTGGACAGGCCCAATCAGCCCCAGCATTTT
CASSFLDRPNQPQHF
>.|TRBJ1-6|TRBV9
TGTGCCAGCAGCGTAGTCGGCGGCGCACCCCTCCACTTT
CASSVVGGAPLHF
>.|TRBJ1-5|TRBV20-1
TGCAGTGCAACCCCTAGGCAGCCCCAGCATTTT
CSATPRQPQHF
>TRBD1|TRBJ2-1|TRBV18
TGTGCCAGCTCACTACTTGGGACAGGGACTAACAATGAGCAGTTCTTC
CASSLLGTGTNNEQFF
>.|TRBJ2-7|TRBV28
TGTGCCAGCAGCCTTGGGCCCCTCGAGCAGTACTTC
CASSLGPLEQYF
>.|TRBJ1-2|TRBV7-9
TGTGCCAGCAGCTTACCTGGACAGCGACCCAACTATGGCTACACCTTC
CASSLPGQRPNYGYTF
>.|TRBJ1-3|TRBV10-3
TGTGCCATCAGTCTGGGGGGAGGCGGAAACACCATATATTTT
CAISLGGGGNTIYF
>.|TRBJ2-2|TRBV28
TGTGCCAGCAGTTTACCCCAGGTGAACACCGGGGAGCTGTTTTTT
CASSLPQVNTGELFF
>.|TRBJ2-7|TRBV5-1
TGCGCCAGCAGCCGAACCGGGACATCACTTGCCTACGAGCAGTACTTC
CASSRTGTSLAYEQYF
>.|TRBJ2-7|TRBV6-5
TGTGCCAGCAGTCACGGACAGAAGCAGTACTTC
CASSHGQKQYF
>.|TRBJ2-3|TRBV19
TGTGCCAGTAGTATAGGGAGCGGTGGCGGTAGCACAGATACGCAGTATTTT
CASSIGSGGGSTDTQYF
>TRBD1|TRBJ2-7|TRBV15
TGTGCCACCAGCAGAGACCCTACAGGGGTCTCCTACGAGCAGTACTTC
CATSRDPTGVSYEQYF
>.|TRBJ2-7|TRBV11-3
TGTGCCAGCAGCTTCGAGGACAGCTACGCCTACGAGCAGTACTTC
CASSFEDSYAYEQYF
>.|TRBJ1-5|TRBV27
TGTGCCAGCAGTAAATCGCAGGGGACCGGCAGCAATCAGCCCCAGCATTTT
CASSKSQGTGSNQPQHF
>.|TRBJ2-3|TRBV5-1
TGCGCCAGCAGCTTGGCCGACCCCGGGGGAGATACGCAGTATTTT
CASSLADPGGDTQYF
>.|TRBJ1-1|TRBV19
TGTGCCAGTAGTCTTCTCTACCCAATTGAAGCTTTCTTT
CASSLLYPIEAFF
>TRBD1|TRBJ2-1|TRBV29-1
TGCAGCGCCCGACAGGGGACGGACAATGAGCAGTTCTTC
CSARQGTDNEQFF
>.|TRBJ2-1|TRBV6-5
TGTGCCAGCAGTTACGTTCAGGACAATGAGCAGTTCTTC
CASSYVQDNEQFF
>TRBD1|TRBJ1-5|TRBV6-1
TGTGCCAGCAGTGACACGACAGGGATGGGCAATCAGCCCCAGCATTTT
CASSDTTGMGNQPQHF
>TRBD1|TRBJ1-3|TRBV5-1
TGCGCCAGCAGTCCTGGGACAGGCGACACCATATATTTT
CASSPGTGDTIYF
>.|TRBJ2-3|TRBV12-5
TGTGCTAGTGGTTTGGTCCTATCTGCTGGGCCGGATACGCAGTATTTT
CASGLVLSAGPDTQYF
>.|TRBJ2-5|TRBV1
TGCACCAGCAGCCAAGAGGTGGGGGCTAGCGGGGGGTTAGAGACCCAGTACTTC
CTSSQEVGASGGLETQYF